This TCR beta chain originates from a study of post-analysis software for immune sequencing data. Whole-study results and caveats: Multiple sclerosis patients had significantly lower normalized Chao1 diversity than controls. Relative to controls, patients had roughly five TRBV segments at higher frequency, with TRBV5-6, TRBV5-1 and TRBV20-1 among these.

The CDR3 sequence is 17 residues long. V was cut by 3 bases and J by 0 bases, with 18 bases left in between. Each TCR beta cDNA library carried unique molecular identifiers. The yield from around 1 to 10 million T cells was 500,000 or so cDNA molecules in total. TCRdb processed the PCR reads anew with MiXCR; each CDR3 protein has one entry. The repertoire holds roughly 410,000 distinct CDR3 sequences, with roughly 30% as singletons. This clonotype came up a few times. Antigen: not known. This rearrangement joins TRBV12-3 or TRBV12-4 to TRBJ2-7, with D possibly TRBD2 on 6 matching bases. Sequences were obtained from blood. The clonotype originates from a girl aged 10 to 17 with multiple sclerosis. The CDR3 here is CASSFTPGRSSSYEQYF. The CDR3 nucleotides are TGTGCCAGCAGTTTTACCCCGGGGAGGTCGAGCTCCTACGAGCAGTACTTC.